The clone carrying this T cell receptor (gamma chain) was seen a handful of times. Its cognate antigen is unknown. TCRdb assigns this DNA the protein of a much larger clone, which departs from its translation at residue 8; this likely reflects a read error, and the protein shown comes from translating the DNA. The data derive from a study of γδ T cells in repeated Plasmodium falciparum infection. Across the study: Some Malian samples span acute malaria episodes; others come from no-transmission periods.

The CDR3 contains 13 residues. Germline V gene sequence: CDR1 GITISATS, CDR2 ISYDGTV (reference sequence). Trimming took 1 base from V and 7 from J; bases not matched to a gene: 7. Vgamma9/Vdelta2+ and Vdelta2-negative gammadelta T cells were flow-sorted from PBMC for bulk sequencing. TCRdb re-analyzed the multiplex PCR reads via CATT. This sample has some 32,000 gamma-chain clones, with over 1.3% found just once. Findings and limits, study-wide: The Malian cohort came from a small rural village of predominantly one ethnic group. Many TCRgamma sequences overlapped between individuals in stable Vgamma9/Vdelta2+ repertoires.

This receptor was taken from a pool of human donors (malaria-infected and uninfected, not separated). The gene calls are TRGV9 and TRGJ1 or TRGJ2. The J gene was missing in TCRdb and was found by matching the end of the DNA to germline. The specimen was gamma-delta T cells from blood. The CDR3 DNA follows: TGTGCCTTGTGGGAGGTACCGACATATAAGAAACTCTTT. Protein sequence: CALWEVPTYKKLF.